This paragraph reports one T cell receptor (beta chain). The antigen is not known. The sample belongs to a study of beta chain features in type 1 diabetes. Every bit of the isolated RNA underwent reverse transcription, so sequencing read expressed TCRB transcripts. About 3.5 million reads, on average, came from each naive, central memory and regulatory T cell sample. The assay was immunoSEQ multiplex PCR, and TCRdb's table has in-frame clones only and misses some. The sample has a few hundred thousand clones, approximately 16% seen once; the top ten hold less than 0.09%. Germline V gives CDR1 KGHSH, CDR2 LQKENI. V was cut by 1 base and J by 7 bases, with 15 bases left in between. The CDR3 is 15 amino acids. Notes on the study in general: In every one of the four CD4+ subsets, TCRB CDR3s were moderately but significantly shorter in Type 1 diabetes patients. Researchers caution that PCR might favor shorter templates, equally among patients and controls.

CD45RO/CCR7/CD25/CD127/CD95/CD27 sorting isolated CD4+ naive, central memory, regulatory and stem cell-like memory cells. The chain recombines TRBV18 with TRBJ2-3; a possible D gene is TRBD1 (6 bases). The TCR comes from a man under 40 with type 1 diabetes. The sample taken for sequencing was naive CD4+ T cells from blood. DNA of the CDR3: TGTGCCAGCTCACCACAGCAAACAGGGTCACATACGCAGTATTTT. Its protein product is CASSPQQTGSHTQYF.